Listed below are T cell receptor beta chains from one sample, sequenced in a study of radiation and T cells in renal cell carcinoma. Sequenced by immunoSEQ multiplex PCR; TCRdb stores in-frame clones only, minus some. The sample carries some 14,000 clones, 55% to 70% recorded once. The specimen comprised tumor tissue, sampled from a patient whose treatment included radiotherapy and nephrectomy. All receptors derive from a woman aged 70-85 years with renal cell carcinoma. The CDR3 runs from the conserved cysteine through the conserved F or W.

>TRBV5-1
CASSLGGGLYNEQFF
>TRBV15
CATSRDGVAVWDEQFF
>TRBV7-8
CASSTQGSTEAFF
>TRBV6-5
CASSQGIGSSDEQFF
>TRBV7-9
CASSGQSSYEQYF
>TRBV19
CASGWESTEAFF
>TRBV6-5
CASSRTGTGEREQYF
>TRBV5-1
CASSPGDIGNTIYF
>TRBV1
CTSSQDPTSGTSYEQYF
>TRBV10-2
CASSGLGGRETQYF
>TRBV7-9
CASSLASYTDTQYF
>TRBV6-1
CASHASQFF
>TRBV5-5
CASSFTGGANQPQHF
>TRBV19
CASSARGRSGYTF
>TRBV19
CASSIANEQFF
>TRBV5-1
CASSEDSYYEQYF
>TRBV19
CASSPGALIQTQYF
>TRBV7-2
CASTLHRGRETQYF
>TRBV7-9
CASTPQDRAREQYF
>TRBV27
CASSLGPNTEAFF
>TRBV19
CASRPQDRGYGYTF
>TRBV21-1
CARNVREGHSSYEQYF
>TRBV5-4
CASSYSGSGQETQYF
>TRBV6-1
CASSPGQGLEQYF
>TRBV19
CASSIWSGAKNIQYF
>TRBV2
CAAGGYYGYTF
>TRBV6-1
CASTRWLSNNNEQFF
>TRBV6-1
CASSPPHQPQHF
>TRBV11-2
CASSLGKSLGDTGELFF
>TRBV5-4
CASSLGQLANEQFF
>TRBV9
CASTPGGGHYNEQFF